This T cell receptor (beta chain) comes out of a study of T-cell memory formation after mild COVID-19. Overall study findings and caveats: Shrinking CD4+ clones were chiefly CM and EM; CD8+ ones were chiefly EMRA. The pre-infection memory compartment contained some responding clones, suggesting cross-reactive memory joined. CD4/CD8 balance characterized clones contracting day 15 to 85, and CD4+ skew characterized later expanders.

After 5'RACE with constant-segment primers, TCR alpha and TCR beta cDNA libraries carrying sample barcodes and UMIs were obtained. A single record per CDR3 protein comes from TCRdb applying MiXCR to the 5' RACE reads. The data show around 470,000 distinct CDR3 sequences, with about 19% seen just once and roughly 8.4% held by the top ten. Germline V lookup: CDR1 SGHVS, CDR2 FNYEAQ. CDR3 length: 14 amino acids. Of note for this clonotype: Its antigen remains unidentified. A read error may account for a junction end that differs from germline.

This TCR came from an adult woman who had mild COVID-19 (a few samples of this study predate the infection). Cell type and time point are not known. Sequencing was done on a sample of PBMCs or a T cell subset sorted from them (not recorded which). The chain combines TRBV7-6 with TRBJ1-2; 9 bases fit TRBD1. In nucleotides, the CDR3 is TGTGCCAGCAGTCCTGGCGGGACAGGGAAGGTTGAGGCCTTC. This gives the protein CASSPGGTGKVEAF.